This T cell receptor beta chain was captured by sequencing in a study of blood T cell repertoires in COVID-19. Across the study: Sources were T cells, B-cell-depleted T cells, or PBMCs; the material itself was cDNA or gDNA.

Seattle's enrolled individuals joined amid active infection and were then monitored longitudinally. The ends were cut back, 3 bases at V and 10 bases at J, with 18 bases in the middle. CDR1 SGHDT and CDR2 YYEEEE come from the germline V gene. The CDR3 length is 14 residues. Per the original data handling: For nucleated cells, counts were estimated from reference gene primer amplification. Here immunoSEQ multiplex PCR was the method, and the copy in TCRdb shows in-frame clones only, minus some. V and J calls plus clone size are reproduced from that table; the DNA served to infer D and trimming. The repertoire includes 270,000 or so clones, 89% of them detected once, and around 10% sits in the top ten.

The sample comprised peripheral blood. The source is a woman aged 30 to 39 with COVID-19, enrolled during active disease. The chain carries TRBV5-6 and TRBJ2-3; no definite D call. The CDR3 sequence is CASSSGALPRSQYF. The CDR3 DNA follows: TGTGCCAGCAGCTCAGGCGCCCTTCCCCGTTCGCAGTATTTT.